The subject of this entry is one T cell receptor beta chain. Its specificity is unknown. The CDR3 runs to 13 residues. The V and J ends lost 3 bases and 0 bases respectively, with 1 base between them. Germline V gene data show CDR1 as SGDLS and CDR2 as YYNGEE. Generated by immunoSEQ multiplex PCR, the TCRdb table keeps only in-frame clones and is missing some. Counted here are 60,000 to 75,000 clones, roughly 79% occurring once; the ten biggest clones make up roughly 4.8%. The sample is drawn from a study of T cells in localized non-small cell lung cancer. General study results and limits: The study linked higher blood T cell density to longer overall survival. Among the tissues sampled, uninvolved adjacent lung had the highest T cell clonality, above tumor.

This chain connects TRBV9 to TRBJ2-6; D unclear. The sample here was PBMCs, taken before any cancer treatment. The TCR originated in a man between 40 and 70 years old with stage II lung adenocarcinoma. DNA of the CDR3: TGTGCCAGCAGCGCCTCTGGGGCCAACGTCCTGACTTTC. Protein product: CASSASGANVLTF.